These 20 T cell receptor beta chains originate from one sample sequenced in a study of blood T cell repertoires in COVID-19 (dated by TCRdb to 2018 to 2021). The method behind the library was the immunoSEQ multiplex PCR assay. The immuneACCESS repertoire file appears here via TCRdb, limited to in-frame rearrangements. These files lack a portion of the clones; in checked studies, under half of the deficit traces to unresolved V genes, and the cause of the others is not known. The sample table contains roughly 190,000 clones; only one count was recorded for about 93% of them. Roughly 0.7% of the sample rests with the top ten. Material: peripheral blood. The receptors shown here come from a man aged 30 to 39 with COVID-19, enrolled during active disease.

The chain links TRBV30 to TRBJ1-3, with 10 bases that match TRBD1. V lost 5 bases and J lost 8; bases outside the gene matches: 9. The CDR3 has 14 amino acids. The germline gives CDR1 GTSNPN, CDR2 SVGIG (reference sequence). The CDR3 DNA reads as TGTGCCTGGGGAAGAAGACAGGGGGCCGACACCATATATTTT. Translation gives CAWGRRQGADTIYF. Based on the CDR3 plus reference TRBV30 and TRBJ1-3, the full variable domain is SQTIHQWPATLVQPVGSPLSLECTVEGTSNPNLYWYRQAAGRGLQLLFYSVGIGQISSEVPQNLSASRPQDRQFILSSKKLLLSDSGFYLCAWGRRQGADTIYFGEGSWLTVV.

The genes are TRBV29-1 and TRBJ1-1, with a tentative D call TRBD1 (5 bases). The CDR3 totals 15 residues. Deletions cut 7 bases from V and 1 base from J, with 19 bases between. Germline lookup yields CDR1 SQVTM and CDR2 ANQGSEA. For the CDR3, the DNA is TGCAGCGGGCGGGGCAGTGCTGGGGCGAACACTGAAGCTTTCTTT. This gives the protein CSGRGSAGANTEAFF.

J is TRBJ1-1 and V is TRBV5-5, with D unresolved. Germline V lookup: CDR1 SGHKS, CDR2 YYEKEE (reference sequence). V dropped 5 bases and J dropped 1 base, with 9 bases sitting between them. This CDR3 has 13 amino acids. In DNA, the CDR3 is TGTGCCAGCAGTTTTACGGGGAACACTGAAGCTTTCTTT. Protein: CASSFTGNTEAFF.

This chain uses TRBV11-2 with TRBJ1-5, with TRBD1 matching over 10 bases. The CDR3 covers 14 residues. Trimming cost V 3 bases and J 6 bases; bases outside gene matches: 2. Germline assignment: CDR1 SGHAT and CDR2 FQNNGV. The CDR3 spells CASSLTGGSQPQHF. The CDR3 nucleotides are TGTGCCAGCAGCTTGACAGGGGGCAGTCAGCCCCAGCATTTT. Looking up the rest from reference TRBV11-2 and TRBJ1-5 gives the full variable domain: EAGVAQSPRYKIIEKRQSVAFWCNPISGHATLYWYQQILGQGPKLLIQFQNNGVVDDSQLPKDRFSAERLKGVDSTLKIQPAKLEDSAVYLCASSLTGGSQPQHFGDGTRLSIL.

The chain carries TRBV6-1 and TRBJ2-3; TRBD1 matches 10 bases. Trimming took 3 bases from V and 3 from J; bases not matched to a gene: 0. This CDR3 is 14 amino acids long. CDR1 MNHNS and CDR2 SASEGT come from the germline V gene. The CDR3 nucleotides read TGTGCCAGCAGTGAGGGACAGGGGACAGATACGCAGTATTTT. The encoded protein is CASSEGQGTDTQYF.

This clone came up once. The rearrangement links TRBV2 to TRBJ1-5; unclear D gene. There are 15 residues in the CDR3. V was pared by 6 bases and J by 0 bases, with 12 bases between. Germline loops: CDR1 SNHLY, CDR2 FYNNEI. CDR3 DNA: TGTGCCAGCAGATTGACATTGGATAGCAATCAGCCCCAGCATTTT. It translates to CASRLTLDSNQPQHF.

This chain links TRBV30 with TRBJ2-1, with D uncertain. There are 11 residues in the CDR3. V lost 5 bases and J 9 bases, leaving 11 bases between the germline ends. Germline V gene data show CDR1 as GTSNPN and CDR2 as SVGIG (reference sequence). CDR3 protein: CAWVLTGEQFF. The CDR3 DNA reads TGTGCCTGGGTGCTTACGGGTGAGCAGTTCTTC.

The V gene is TRBV5-6, the J gene TRBJ2-3; TRBD1 matches at 7 bases. The V gene end was trimmed by 0 bases and the J gene end by 0 bases; junction bases not matched to a gene: 7. CDR3 size: 17 residues. Germline CDR1 and CDR2: SGHDT and YYEEEE. The CDR3 loop reads CASSLDSQGPSTDTQYF. CDR3 coding DNA: TGTGCCAGCAGCTTGGACTCACAGGGGCCTAGCACAGATACGCAGTATTTT.

This chain joins TRBV7-2 and TRBJ2-6; TRBD1 is a possible D gene (6 bases). There are 18 residues in the CDR3. Germline CDR1 is SGHTA and CDR2 is FQGNSA. V gave up 2 bases and J gave up 4 bases, with 18 bases separating them. As DNA, the CDR3 is TGTGCCAGCAGCTTAAGAGGAACAGGGCTCAAAGGGGCCAACGTCCTGACTTTC. This encodes CASSLRGTGLKGANVLTF.

This clone showed up just once. This rearrangement joins TRBV6-2 or TRBV6-3 to TRBJ2-3; a weak D match, TRBD1 (6 bases). The CDR3 contains 15 residues. From germline, CDR1 is MNHEY and CDR2 SVGEGT. Trimming cost V 5 bases and J 1 base, with 13 bases left between them. CDR3 DNA: TGTGCCAGCAGTGTTCTCAGGGGAGGCACAGATACGCAGTATTTT. Protein sequence: CASSVLRGGTDTQYF.

The rearrangement joins TRBV7-9 to TRBJ1-5; D uncertain. This CDR3 contains 14 residues. Germline CDR1 and CDR2: SEHNR and FQNEAQ (reference sequence). Trimming took off 5 bases at V and 4 bases at J, with 12 bases between the two ends. The CDR3 here is CASSLFEENQPQHF. The CDR3 nucleotides read TGTGCCAGCAGCCTGTTCGAAGAGAATCAGCCCCAGCATTTT.

The V call is TRBV3-1 (or the pseudogene TRBV3-2), the J call TRBJ2-7, with 8 nucleotides matching TRBD1. The V gene end was trimmed by 1 base and the J gene end by 2 bases; junction bases not matched to a gene: 7. Germline values: CDR1 LGHDT, CDR2 YNNKEL (reference sequence). The CDR3 totals 16 residues. The chain's CDR3 is CASSQGQGTGTYEQYF. Here the CDR3 DNA reads TGTGCCAGCAGCCAAGGACAAGGGACAGGAACCTACGAGCAGTACTTC.

As regards this clone: At one of its ends the junction is not consistent with the germline gene, which may arise from a read error. The J gene is TRBJ1-5, the V gene TRBV7-2; weak D call: TRBD1 (6 bases). In germline, CDR1 is SGHTA, CDR2 FQGNSA. The CDR3 has 19 residues. The chain's CDR3 is CASSLEAGGLTFSNQPQHF. Written as DNA, the CDR3 is TGTGCCAGCAGTTTAGAGGCTGGGGGCCTAACGTTTAGCAATCAGCCCCAGCATTTT.

This rearrangement joins TRBV19 to TRBJ1-4, with D perhaps TRBD1 (5 bases). The germline V gene encodes CDR1 LNHDA and CDR2 SQIVND (reference sequence). V gave up 9 bases and J gave up 2 bases, with 16 bases separating them. This CDR3 contains 15 residues. This CDR3 is CASTRAGVTNEKLFF. CDR3 coding DNA: TGTGCCAGCACACGGGCGGGGGTCACTAATGAAAAACTGTTTTTT.

In this sample, this clone turned up a few times. V is TRBV3-1 (or the pseudogene TRBV3-2) and J is TRBJ1-6, with D hard to call. Trimming removed 6 bases from V and 8 bases from J, with 11 bases in between. The germline gives CDR1 LGHDT, CDR2 YNNKEL (reference sequence). This CDR3 has 13 residues. The CDR3 coding sequence is TGTGCCAGCAGGCGAGTATCCGATTCACCCCTCCACTTT. Protein: CASRRVSDSPLHF.

The chain joins TRBV6-5 to TRBJ1-3, with D perhaps TRBD1 (6 bases). The CDR3 runs 15 residues. Trimming removed 5 bases from V and 0 bases from J, with 11 bases in between. Germline V gene lookup returns CDR1 MNHEY and CDR2 SVGAGI. As DNA, the CDR3 is TGTGCCAGCAGTCCTGGACAGCACTCTGGAAACACCATATATTTT. The encoded protein is CASSPGQHSGNTIYF.

The chain joins TRBV13 to TRBJ2-3; TRBD1 might be the D (6 bases). Trimming took off 2 bases at V and 6 bases at J, with 24 bases between the two ends. In germline, CDR1 is PRHDT, CDR2 FYEKMQ (reference sequence). This CDR3 comprises 18 residues. The CDR3: CASSLITEWDMDRDTQYF. The CDR3 coding sequence is TGTGCCAGCAGCTTAATTACCGAATGGGACATGGATAGGGATACGCAGTATTTT.

The J gene is TRBJ2-3, the V gene TRBV4-2; TRBD2 agrees at 9 bases. This CDR3 region has 18 residues. The J segment lost 3 bases and the V segment lost 1 base, leaving 11 bases of the junction unmatched. Germline CDR1 LGHNA, CDR2 YNFKEQ. In DNA form, the CDR3 reads TGTGCCAGCAGCCAAGTCTCCCGTCGCGGGGGGGCGACAGATACGCAGTATTTT. Its protein product is CASSQVSRRGGATDTQYF.

The chain employs TRBV19 and TRBJ2-2, with D maybe TRBD1 (5 bases). This CDR3 comprises 12 residues. Germline assignment: CDR1 LNHDA and CDR2 SQIVND (reference sequence). V was clipped by 7 bases and J by 4 bases, with 7 bases between them. The CDR3 loop reads CASNRGTGELFF. The CDR3 region has the DNA TGTGCCAGTAATAGGGGCACCGGGGAGCTGTTTTTT. Full variable domain (rest looked up from reference TRBV19 and TRBJ2-2): DGGITQSPKYLFRKEGQNVTLSCEQNLNHDAMYWYRQDPGQGLRLIYYSQIVNDFQKGDIAEGYSVSREKKESFPLTVTSAQKNPTAFYLCASNRGTGELFFGEGSRLTVL.

The chain recombines TRBV4-1 with TRBJ2-1; 8 bases map to TRBD1. J was trimmed by 1 base and V by 1 base; bases with no gene match: 3. The CDR3 contains 16 residues. Germline V gene sequence: CDR1 MGHRA, CDR2 YSYEKL. The CDR3 DNA reads as TGCGCCAGCAGCCAAGGGGGGACAGGTTCCTACAATGAGCAGTTCTTC. This sequence encodes CASSQGGTGSYNEQFF.